The 10 T cell receptor beta chains below come from one sample, sequenced in a study of beta chain features in type 1 diabetes. Findings and caveats of the study: In all four CD4+ subsets, TCRB CDR3 length was significantly, moderately reduced in type 1 diabetes.

The antigens of these receptors remain unknown. Expressed TCRB transcripts were sequenced after all isolated RNA was converted to cDNA. Assay: immunoSEQ multiplex PCR; the TCRdb copy retains only in-frame clones and omits some. The sample lists over 150,000 clones, about 7.9% occurring once. The sequencing sample was made of central memory CD4+ T cells from blood. These receptors came from a man between 18 and 29 years old with type 1 diabetes.

The gene calls are TRBV19 and TRBJ2-2; 10 nucleotides agree with TRBD1. The germline gives CDR1 LNHDA, CDR2 SQIVND (reference sequence). J lost 4 bases, V lost 10 bases, and 15 bases had no gene match. The CDR3 has 17 amino acids. CDR3 DNA sequence: TGTGCCACAGCCGGACAGGGGGACCCCTGGAGCACCGGGGAGCTGTTTTTT. Protein product: CATAGQGDPWSTGELFF.

This clone was detected a few times. J is TRBJ2-1 and V is TRBV4-3, with TRBD1 matching 9 bases. The CDR3 covers 16 residues. The V and J ends lost 0 bases and 7 bases, in that order; junction bases with no gene match: 7. Germline CDR1 is LGHNA and CDR2 is YSLEER. CDR3 amino acids: CASSQDSGQGGNEQFF. As DNA, the CDR3 is TGCGCCAGCAGCCAAGACTCGGGACAGGGAGGTAATGAGCAGTTCTTC.

CDR3 DNA sequence: TGTGCCAGCAGCTTTGGGCCGGGACAGGGGGCTTTAGGTCCCTATGGCTACACCTTC. It is translated as CASSFGPGQGALGPYGYTF. The chain combines TRBV7-2 with TRBJ1-2; 12 nucleotides align to TRBD1. J gave up 4 bases and V 3 bases, and 15 bases lay outside the gene matches. CDR1 and CDR2 from the germline V gene are SGHTA and FQGNSA. The CDR3 consists of 19 residues.

This clone was seen only a few times. The chain carries TRBV2 and TRBJ2-3; D is unresolved. This CDR3 region has 13 residues. CDR1 and CDR2 (germline): SNHLY, FYNNEI. Trimming cost V 8 bases and J 5 bases, with 14 bases left between them. DNA of the CDR3: TGTGCCAGCCACCAAAGACTTGGAGATACGCAGTATTTT. Its translation is CASHQRLGDTQYF.

A few counts support this clone. V and J are TRBV5-1 and TRBJ1-4, with TRBD1 matching 7 bases. There are 14 residues in the CDR3. J was trimmed by 3 bases and V by 4 bases; bases with no gene match: 3. CDR1 and CDR2 (germline): SGHRS, YFSETQ. The CDR3: CASSPGQPNEKLFF. The CDR3 region has the DNA TGCGCCAGCAGCCCGGGACAGCCTAATGAAAAACTGTTTTTT.

This clone was observed a few times. J is TRBJ2-3 and V is TRBV7-9; 8 bases align to TRBD1. The J segment lost 11 bases and the V segment lost 5 bases, leaving 12 bases of the junction unmatched. The germline V gene has CDR1 SEHNR and CDR2 FQNEAQ (reference sequence). There are 14 residues in the CDR3. For the CDR3, the DNA is TGTGCCAGCAGCACACCTACGGACAGGGTGAAGCAGTATTTT. Protein product: CASSTPTDRVKQYF.

J is TRBJ2-5 and V is TRBV11-2, with 9 bases that match TRBD2. The trim removed 5 bases at V and 7 bases at J, leaving 11 bases unmatched. This CDR3 is built from 15 residues. Germline values: CDR1 SGHAT, CDR2 FQNNGV. The CDR3 DNA reads TGTGCCAGCAGCGCCCTCCTAGCGGGATGGGGGACCCAGTACTTC. This sequence encodes CASSALLAGWGTQYF.

This clone has more than one count but fewer than ten. The CDR3 nucleotides are TGTGCCAGCAGTCGTATCAGGCAAGCTTTCTTT. Translating gives CASSRIRQAFF. V is TRBV28 and J is TRBJ1-1; no definite D call. Per the germline V gene, CDR1 is MDHEN and CDR2 is SYDVKM. The V end was cut by 5 bases, the J end by 9 bases, with 10 bases between. The CDR3 contains 11 residues.

The chain uses TRBV18 and TRBJ2-1, with TRBD2 matching 13 bases. This CDR3 comprises 18 residues. Germline CDR1 is KGHSH and CDR2 is LQKENI. V gave up 1 base and J gave up 2 bases; unmatched junction bases: 5. CDR3 coding DNA: TGTGCCAGCTCACCACGACTAGCGGGGGGCAATACCTACAATGAGCAGTTCTTC. Translating it yields CASSPRLAGGNTYNEQFF.

This clone was observed a handful of times. CDR3 amino acids: CSVGGAGELFF. CDR3 nucleotides: TGCAGCGTTGGGGGCGCCGGGGAGCTGTTTTTT. This chain links TRBV29-1 with TRBJ2-2; D might be TRBD1 (5 bases). The CDR3 sequence is 11 residues long. Germline V lookup: CDR1 SQVTM, CDR2 ANQGSEA. Trimming cost V 4 bases and J 6 bases, with 6 bases left between them.